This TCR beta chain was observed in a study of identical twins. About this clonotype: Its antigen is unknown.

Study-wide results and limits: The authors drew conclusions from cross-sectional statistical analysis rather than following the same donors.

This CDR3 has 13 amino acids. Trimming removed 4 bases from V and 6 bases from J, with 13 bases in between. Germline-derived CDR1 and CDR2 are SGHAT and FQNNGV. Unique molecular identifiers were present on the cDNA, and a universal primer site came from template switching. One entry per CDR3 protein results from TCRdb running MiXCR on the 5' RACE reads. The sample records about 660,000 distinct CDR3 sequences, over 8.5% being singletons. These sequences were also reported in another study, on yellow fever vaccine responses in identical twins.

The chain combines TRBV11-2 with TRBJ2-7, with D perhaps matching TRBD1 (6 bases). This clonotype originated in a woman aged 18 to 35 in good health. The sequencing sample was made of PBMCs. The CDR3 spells CASSSDSAVEQYF. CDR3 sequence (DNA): TGTGCCAGCAGCTCGGACAGCGCAGTCGAGCAGTACTTC.